Listed below are T cell receptor beta chains from one sample, sequenced in a study of blood T cell repertoires in COVID-19. The data were produced by immunoSEQ multiplex PCR, yet TCRdb's version contains in-frame clones alone and is incomplete. Among around 340,000 clones listed, over 70% were seen once. The material sequenced was peripheral blood. These receptors were collected from a man in his thirties or forties with active or convalescent COVID-19. Both conserved end residues are trimmed from each CDR3. Fields, in order: V gene, clone size, D gene, J gene, CDR3 protein. The D gene is left open where the match is weak. The listing skips clone size in some rows; elsewhere it reads once, few, many or a size class.

v_gene: TRBV18; abundance: .; d_gene: .; j_gene: TRBJ1-1; CDR3aa: ASSPTGHNTEAF
v_gene: TRBV9; abundance: .; d_gene: TRBD1; j_gene: TRBJ1-2; CDR3aa: ASSVALGTGGYT
v_gene: TRBV11-3; abundance: once; d_gene: .; j_gene: TRBJ1-1; CDR3aa: ASSLSSGNTEAF
v_gene: TRBV10-3; abundance: once; d_gene: .; j_gene: TRBJ1-1; CDR3aa: AISDRGSAEAF
v_gene: TRBV5-1; abundance: .; d_gene: .; j_gene: TRBJ2-5; CDR3aa: ASSLFQPGSGETQY
v_gene: TRBV5-1; abundance: .; d_gene: TRBD1; j_gene: TRBJ1-2; CDR3aa: ASSLGGQGHYGYT
v_gene: TRBV18; abundance: .; d_gene: TRBD1; j_gene: TRBJ2-2; CDR3aa: ASSPGDRVVSTGELF
v_gene: TRBV29-1; abundance: once; d_gene: TRBD2; j_gene: TRBJ2-1; CDR3aa: SVERTSGLLSSYNEQF
v_gene: TRBV4-3; abundance: few; d_gene: TRBD1; j_gene: TRBJ2-1; CDR3aa: ASSLAGTAYNEQF
v_gene: TRBV6-5; abundance: .; d_gene: .; j_gene: TRBJ2-3; CDR3aa: ASSLGGLEDTQY
v_gene: TRBV12-3/TRBV12-4; abundance: .; d_gene: .; j_gene: TRBJ2-7; CDR3aa: ASSPDRTYEQY
v_gene: TRBV19; abundance: few; d_gene: .; j_gene: TRBJ1-5; CDR3aa: ASSIPGGTPQH
v_gene: TRBV5-4; abundance: few; d_gene: .; j_gene: TRBJ1-6; CDR3aa: ASSRDSNLVPLH
v_gene: TRBV27; abundance: .; d_gene: TRBD2; j_gene: TRBJ2-3; CDR3aa: ASSLGTTDTQY
v_gene: TRBV7-9; abundance: .; d_gene: .; j_gene: TRBJ2-5; CDR3aa: ASSSWGRRVETQY
v_gene: TRBV28; abundance: .; d_gene: TRBD2; j_gene: TRBJ2-5; CDR3aa: ASSPAPGGETQY
v_gene: TRBV10-2; abundance: .; d_gene: .; j_gene: TRBJ1-1; CDR3aa: ASSEWLSARAGGNTEAF
v_gene: TRBV21-1; abundance: .; d_gene: .; j_gene: TRBJ1-2; CDR3aa: ASSNALLAWTANYGYT
v_gene: TRBV5-1; abundance: .; d_gene: .; j_gene: TRBJ2-1; CDR3aa: ASSGGTVNSYNEQF
v_gene: TRBV4-1; abundance: few; d_gene: .; j_gene: TRBJ1-5; CDR3aa: ASSQDRGVQPQH
v_gene: TRBV30; abundance: .; d_gene: TRBD1; j_gene: TRBJ2-7; CDR3aa: AWSVKGAGSHEQY
v_gene: TRBV5-4; abundance: .; d_gene: TRBD1; j_gene: TRBJ2-5; CDR3aa: ASRMDRKETQY
v_gene: TRBV28; abundance: .; d_gene: TRBD2; j_gene: TRBJ2-1; CDR3aa: ASSLPPGLAGGKSYNEQF